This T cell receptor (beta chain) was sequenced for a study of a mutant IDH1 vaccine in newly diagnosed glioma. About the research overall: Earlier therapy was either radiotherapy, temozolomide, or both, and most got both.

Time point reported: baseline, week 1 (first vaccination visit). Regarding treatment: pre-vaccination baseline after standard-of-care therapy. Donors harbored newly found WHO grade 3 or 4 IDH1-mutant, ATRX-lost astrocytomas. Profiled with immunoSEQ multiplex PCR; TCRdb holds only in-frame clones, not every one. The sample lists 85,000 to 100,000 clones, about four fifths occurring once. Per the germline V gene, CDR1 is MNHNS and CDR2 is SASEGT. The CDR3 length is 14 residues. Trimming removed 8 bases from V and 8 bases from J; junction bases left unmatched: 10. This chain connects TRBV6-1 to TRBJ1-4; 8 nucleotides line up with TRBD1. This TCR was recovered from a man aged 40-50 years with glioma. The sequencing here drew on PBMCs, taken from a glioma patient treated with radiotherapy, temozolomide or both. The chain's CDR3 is CASHPTGVREKLFF. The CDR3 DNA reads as TGTGCCAGCCACCCGACAGGGGTGCGAGAAAAACTGTTTTTT.